A single sample is the source of the 14 T cell receptor beta chains below, sequenced in a study of vaccination and CD4 T cells after COVID-19. An Oncomine TCR Beta short-read assay was used to sequence the DNA from cultured CD4+ T cells. TCRdb passed the PCR reads through MiXCR, listing each CDR3 protein once. The table includes about 9,100 distinct CDR3 sequences, around two thirds detected once. Their antigens remain unidentified. Treatment specified: roughly ten-day PBMC culture with coronavirus spike peptide pools or control peptides (ViraFEST assay). Specimen: CD4+ T cells from blood, cultured in vitro. The receptors were gathered from a human donor who had recovered from COVID-19.

This clonotype came up a few times. The chain links TRBV27 to TRBJ2-3; 13 positions match TRBD2. The germline gives CDR1 MNHEY, CDR2 SMNVEV (reference sequence). After removal of 6 bases from V and 4 bases from J, the junction contained 7 bases not matched to a gene. This CDR3 has 16 amino acids. The chain's CDR3 is CASRNPTSGRSDTQYF. For the CDR3, the DNA is TGTGCCAGCAGAAACCCGACTAGCGGGAGGTCAGATACGCAGTATTTT.

In DNA form, the CDR3 reads TGTGCCAGCAGTTGGACAAAAGAGACCCAGTACTTC. It is translated as CASSWTKETQYF. The rearrangement joins TRBV6-2 or TRBV6-3 to TRBJ2-5; D may be TRBD1 (5 bases). Looked up from germline, CDR1 is MNHEY and CDR2 is SVGEGT. This CDR3 is built from 12 residues. V was shortened by 4 bases and J by 3 bases, with 6 bases between the two germline ends.

The genes are TRBV20-1 and TRBJ1-2, with TRBD1 as a possible D gene (6 bases). This CDR3 region has 12 residues. V gave up 3 bases and J gave up 8 bases, with 13 bases separating them. Germline V gene lookup returns CDR1 DFQATT and CDR2 SNEGSKA (reference sequence). The CDR3 spells CSASQGLKGYTF. CDR3 nucleotides: TGCAGTGCTAGTCAGGGGCTAAAAGGCTACACCTTC.

The gene calls are TRBV6-1 and TRBJ1-1, with TRBD1 as a possible D gene (5 bases). V was cut by 6 bases and J by 5 bases, with 13 bases left in between. This CDR3 has 13 residues. CDR1 and CDR2 (germline): MNHNS, SASEGT. The CDR3 reads CASSLQRGTEAFF. CDR3 in DNA: TGTGCCAGCAGCTTACAAAGGGGTACTGAAGCTTTCTTT.

The chain links TRBV30 to TRBJ1-2; 8 bases align to TRBD1. The germline V gene has CDR1 GTSNPN and CDR2 SVGIG (reference sequence). CDR3 length: 12 residues. V shed 2 bases, J shed 8 bases, and the junction held 4 bases outside the gene matches. In DNA form, the CDR3 reads TGTGCCTGGAGTCCGGGACAGGACGGCTACACCTTC. Residues: CAWSPGQDGYTF.

The gene calls are TRBV10-3 and TRBJ2-3; no clear D gene. V was cut by 4 bases and J by 5 bases, with 7 bases left in between. This CDR3 contains 12 residues. Germline V gene lookup returns CDR1 ENHRY and CDR2 SYGVKD. The CDR3 DNA reads TGTGCCATCAGTGGAGGACGAGATACGCAGTATTTT. Translated: CAISGGRDTQYF.

This chain connects TRBV7-9 to TRBJ2-4, with a tentative D call TRBD2 (7 bases). The CDR3 is 15 amino acids. V lost 1 base to trimming and J lost 8 bases, with 15 bases between them. CDR1 SEHNR and CDR2 FQNEAQ come from the germline V gene (reference sequence). Here the CDR3 reads CASSLGAGEGDIQYF. CDR3 sequence (DNA): TGTGCCAGCAGCTTAGGGGCAGGGGAGGGGGACATTCAGTACTTC.

The chain links TRBV20-1 to TRBJ1-5; D is ambiguous. Germline values: CDR1 DFQATT, CDR2 SNEGSKA (reference sequence). The length of the CDR3 is 15 residues. With 5 bases removed from V and 4 bases from J, the gap between germline ends came to 18 bases. The DNA of the CDR3 is TGCAGTGCTTTGGCGGGATTATTGAATAATCAGCCCCAGCATTTT. Its translation: CSALAGLLNNQPQHF.

The chain is built from TRBV19 and TRBJ2-2, with D tentatively TRBD1 (5 bases). Trimming removed 8 bases at V and 3 bases at J, with 10 bases between. The germline V gene has CDR1 LNHDA and CDR2 SQIVND (reference sequence). This CDR3 has 13 residues. CDR3: CASAAGYTGELFF. The CDR3 DNA reads TGTGCCAGTGCCGCAGGGTACACCGGGGAGCTGTTTTTT.

This clonotype has only a few counts. The chain has TRBV20-1 and TRBJ2-7; D assignment may be TRBD1 or TRBD2 (7 bases each). The CDR3 is 15 amino acids. V dropped 6 bases and J dropped 0 bases, with 18 bases sitting between them. The germline CDR1 and CDR2 sequences are DFQATT and SNEGSKA (reference sequence). CDR3 DNA: TGCAGTGCCAGGGGGGCGGGGGCCTACTCCTACGAGCAGTACTTC. It encodes CSARGAGAYSYEQYF.

The J gene is TRBJ2-1, the V gene TRBV10-1; 13 bases fit TRBD2. With V trimmed by 0 bases and J by 7 bases, 6 bases remained unmatched. This CDR3 spans 17 amino acids. Germline CDR1 WNHNN, CDR2 SYGVQD (reference sequence). CDR3 region: CASSESTTSGRRNEQFF. The DNA for the CDR3 is TGCGCCAGCAGTGAGTCGACGACTAGCGGGAGGCGGAATGAGCAGTTCTTC.

This clonotype was found a few times. The chain employs TRBV20-1 and TRBJ1-2, with a tentative D call TRBD1 (6 bases). This CDR3 has 15 amino acids. Germline V gives CDR1 DFQATT, CDR2 SNEGSKA (reference sequence). V was cut by 6 bases and J by 2 bases, with 19 bases left in between. As DNA, the CDR3 is TGCAGTGCCACTCCTCCCGGACAGACAAACTATGGCTACACCTTC. Protein: CSATPPGQTNYGYTF.

V gene TRBV10-1 combines with J gene TRBJ2-3, with unresolved D. V lost 3 bases and J lost 2, with 9 bases in between. CDR3 length: 14 amino acids. Germline V gene lookup returns CDR1 WNHNN and CDR2 SYGVQD (reference sequence). CDR3 residues: CASSDSGSTDTQYF. The CDR3 coding sequence is TGCGCCAGCAGTGATTCTGGGTCCACAGATACGCAGTATTTT.

V gene TRBV7-3 combines with J gene TRBJ2-3; 8 bases line up with TRBD2. Germline V CDR1 and CDR2: SGHTA, FQGTGA. Losses at the gene ends were 5 bases for V and 4 bases for J; bases not matched to a gene: 11. There are 16 residues in the CDR3. CDR3 nucleotide sequence: TGTGCCAGCAGCCCCCGGTCCAGCGGGAGTGCAGATACGCAGTATTTT. This encodes CASSPRSSGSADTQYF.